What follows are 12 T cell receptor beta chains derived from one specimen sequenced in a study of Ad26.COV2.S vaccination and SARS-CoV-2 variants (dated by TCRdb to the early 2020s). Libraries were constructed by the immunoSEQ multiplex PCR assay. This immuneACCESS table, as held by TCRdb, lists in-frame sequences with V and J called but not all clones. Of the missing ones, under half trace to an unresolved V gene in checked studies; the others have no known cause. Within this sample are a few hundred thousand clones, with less than 95% of them counted one time only. The biggest ten clones account for about 4.5% of the sample. The sample's treatment or condition label, decoded: about 20 received Ad26.COV2.S at low or high dose, single or two shots; 5 received placebo; per-sample allocation not given. For vaccine and placebo recipients, repertoires were sequenced using samples collected on day 63 after the first injection.

The sequenced sample was peripheral blood, obtained in a trial of Ad26.COV2.S vaccine versus placebo. The receptors come from a person aged 18 to 59 who received the Ad26.COV2.S COVID-19 vaccine or a placebo.

V usage is TRBV4-2 and J usage is TRBJ2-1; 10 bases align to TRBD2. The length of the CDR3 is 15 residues. Trimming cost V 1 base and J 6 bases; bases outside gene matches: 3. Germline V gene lookup returns CDR1 LGHNA and CDR2 YNFKEQ. In DNA, the CDR3 is TGTGCCAGCAGCCAAGTGACTAGCGGGCTCAATGAGCAGTTCTTC. As protein: CASSQVTSGLNEQFF.

This sequence joins TRBV10-3 and TRBJ1-1; 7 bases agree with TRBD1. Germline V lookup: CDR1 ENHRY, CDR2 SYGVKD. The ends lost 0 bases at V and 1 base at J; junction bases unmatched: 2. The CDR3 is made up of 15 amino acids. The CDR3 sequence: CAISESRQGNTEAFF. The CDR3 DNA reads as TGTGCCATCAGTGAGTCGAGACAGGGGAACACTGAAGCTTTCTTT.

The DNA of the CDR3 is TGTGCCAGCAGCCAAAAGTGGCGGTTCACAGATACGCAGTATTTT. Translated: CASSQKWRFTDTQYF. The chain links TRBV27 to TRBJ2-3; no definite D call. CDR1 and CDR2 (germline): MNHEY, SMNVEV (reference sequence). CDR3 length equals 15 residues. Trimming pared 6 bases from V and 2 bases from J, leaving 15 bases between.

The genes are TRBV5-4 and TRBJ2-1; the D gene is possibly TRBD2 (6 bases). The CDR3 spans 14 residues. Germline assignment: CDR1 SGHNT and CDR2 YYREEE (reference sequence). The V end lost 3 bases, the J end lost 8 bases, and 15 bases lay between the germline ends. The CDR3, as DNA: TGTGCCAGCAGCTCACCGGAGGGGTGGGATGAGCAGTTCTTC. This translates into CASSSPEGWDEQFF.

This clone was seen only once. The rearrangement uses TRBV9 and TRBJ1-5, with 7 bases identical to TRBD1. The V gene's germline CDR1 is SGDLS and CDR2 YYNGEE. The CDR3 runs 17 residues. V shed 1 base and J 1 base; nucleotides not matched to a gene: 8. This CDR3 is CASSVIGGEVSNQPQHF. CDR3 sequence (DNA): TGTGCCAGCAGCGTAATAGGGGGCGAAGTAAGCAATCAGCCCCAGCATTTT.

This clone was picked up one time. The rearrangement links TRBV19 to TRBJ1-5; D unresolved. The CDR3 covers 15 residues. Per the germline V gene, CDR1 is LNHDA and CDR2 is SQIVND (reference sequence). V lost 1 base to trimming and J lost 6 bases, with 13 bases between them. In DNA form, the CDR3 reads TGTGCCAGTAGTATAGTTTCAGGTTACGCTCAGCCCCAGCATTTT. This translates into CASSIVSGYAQPQHF.

In this sample, this clone turned up once. The chain recombines TRBV7-9 with TRBJ2-3; possibly TRBD1 or TRBD2 for D (5 bases each). This CDR3 has 14 residues. CDR1 and CDR2 (germline): SEHNR, FQNEAQ (reference sequence). Between the trimmed V and J ends, which lost 3 bases and 2 bases, there was a span of 9 bases. DNA for the CDR3: TGTGCCAGCAGCTTTGGGGGAACCACAGATACGCAGTATTTT. Protein sequence: CASSFGGTTDTQYF. The full variable domain, in which reference TRBV7-9 and TRBJ2-3 provide the parts outside the CDR3, is DTGVSQNPRHKITKRGQNVTFRCDPISEHNRLYWYRQTLGQGPEFLTYFQNEAQLEKSRLLSDRFSAERPKGSFSTLEIQRTEQGDSAMYLCASSFGGTTDTQYFGPGTRLTVL.

The chain uses TRBV4-1 and TRBJ2-7; 8 nucleotides agree with TRBD2. Germline-derived CDR1 and CDR2 are MGHRA and YSYEKL. This CDR3 is 15 amino acids long. The V segment lost 5 bases and the J segment 1 base; nucleotides outside the gene matches: 7. CDR3 protein: CASSSGGLGSYEQYF. The DNA of the CDR3 is TGCGCCAGCAGCTCGGGAGGGCTTGGGTCCTACGAGCAGTACTTC.

The chain has TRBV7-2 and TRBJ2-2, with unresolved D. Trimming pared 0 bases from V and 2 bases from J, leaving 10 bases between. The length of the CDR3 is 16 residues. Germline V gene data show CDR1 as SGHTA and CDR2 as FQGNSA. The CDR3, as DNA: TGTGCCAGCAGCTTAGCGGGATGGGTCAACACCGGGGAGCTGTTTTTT. It yields the protein CASSLAGWVNTGELFF.

The chain uses TRBV7-8 and TRBJ2-2; no clear D gene. Per the germline V gene, CDR1 is SGHVS and CDR2 is FQNEAQ. The CDR3 has 13 residues. Deletions cut 3 bases from V and 6 bases from J, with 8 bases between. CDR3 residues: CASSFRAPGELFF. The DNA of the CDR3 is TGTGCCAGCAGCTTTAGGGCCCCCGGGGAGCTGTTTTTT.

This clone was detected once. The V call is TRBV4-1, the J call TRBJ2-7; TRBD1 agrees at 7 bases. Germline values: CDR1 MGHRA, CDR2 YSYEKL. The V gene end was trimmed by 1 base and the J gene end by 4 bases; junction bases not matched to a gene: 4. The CDR3 consists of 14 residues. The CDR3 reads CASSQVSGGYEQYF. In DNA, the CDR3 is TGCGCCAGCAGCCAAGTTTCAGGGGGATACGAGCAGTACTTC.

This clone showed up just a few times. The J gene is TRBJ1-5, the V gene TRBV28; the D gene is possibly TRBD1 (6 bases). Looked up from germline, CDR1 is MDHEN and CDR2 is SYDVKM. The CDR3 is made up of 15 amino acids. Trimming left V 1 base short and J 3 bases short, with 10 bases between. The CDR3 DNA reads as TGTGCCAGCAGTTTATCAGGGGCTACCAATCAGCCCCAGCATTTT. Protein product: CASSLSGATNQPQHF.